These 20 T cell receptor beta chains were all obtained from the same sample, sequenced in a study of PD-L1 blockade in urothelial cancer. Time point: pretreatment peripheral blood. Measured with immunoSEQ multiplex PCR; TCRdb has only the in-frame clones, and not every one. The sample has tens of thousands of clones, approximately 80% seen once. The starting material was PBMCs, obtained around atezolizumab (anti-PD-L1) treatment. These receptors all stem from a man aged 70-80 years with urothelial cancer.

V and J are TRBV28 and TRBJ2-1, with D perhaps matching TRBD2 (6 bases). V lost 5 bases to trimming and J lost 6 bases, with 14 bases between them. CDR1 is MDHEN and CDR2 is SYDVKM in the germline V gene. The CDR3 covers 14 residues. The CDR3: CASSQPSSANEQFF. The CDR3 coding sequence is TGTGCCAGCAGTCAACCGTCTAGCGCCAATGAGCAGTTCTTC.

The chain joins TRBV6-6 to TRBJ1-2; a weak D match, TRBD1 (6 bases). The CDR3 contains 14 residues. The V gene lost 7 bases and the J gene lost 2 bases, with 14 bases spanning the gap. CDR1 is MNHNY, CDR2 SVGAGI, per germline (reference sequence). CDR3 loop: CASTTQGLNYGYTF. The DNA for the CDR3 is TGTGCCAGCACCACACAGGGTCTGAACTATGGCTACACCTTC.

CDR3 amino acids: CASSSGQANTIYF. The CDR3 bases are TGTGCCAGCAGCTCAGGACAGGCAAACACCATATATTTT. The rearrangement uses TRBV11-2 and TRBJ1-3, with 7 bases lining up with TRBD1. The V gene end was trimmed by 4 bases and the J gene end by 6 bases; junction bases not matched to a gene: 3. The CDR3 has 13 amino acids. Germline CDR1 is SGHAT and CDR2 is FQNNGV.

This sequence joins TRBV11-3 and TRBJ2-5; 7 bases agree with TRBD1. V lost 4 bases and J lost 3; bases outside the gene matches: 2. Germline values: CDR1 SGHNT, CDR2 YENEEA. CDR3 length: 13 amino acids. For the CDR3, the DNA is TGTGCCAGCAGCTCGGGACAGAAAGAGACCCAGTACTTC. Protein: CASSSGQKETQYF.

The chain has TRBV5-5 and TRBJ1-5; perhaps TRBD1 as D (6 bases). The CDR3 extends over 14 amino acids. Germline CDR1 reads SGHKS; CDR2 reads YYEKEE (reference sequence). The ends were cut back, 0 bases at V and 5 bases at J, with 9 bases in the middle. The CDR3, as DNA: TGTGCCAGCAGCTTGGGGCAGGGGCATCAGCCCCAGCATTTT. Translated, it gives CASSLGQGHQPQHF.

Here the CDR3 DNA reads TGTGCCAGCAGCTCTCCAGGAGATACGCAGTATTTT. Its translation: CASSSPGDTQYF. The chain combines TRBV7-3 with TRBJ2-3; D is ambiguous. V was trimmed by 4 bases and J by 5 bases, leaving 7 bases between them. This CDR3 has 12 residues. Germline CDR1 SGHTA, CDR2 FQGTGA.

This clone was detected a few times. The V and J genes are TRBV7-8 and TRBJ1-1; TRBD1 aligns across 10 bases. The germline CDR1 and CDR2 sequences are SGHVS and FQNEAQ. Losses at the gene ends were 5 bases for V and 6 bases for J; bases not matched to a gene: 3. This CDR3 is 13 amino acids long. The CDR3 loop reads CASSRDRGPEAFF. The CDR3 DNA reads as TGTGCCAGCAGCCGCGACAGGGGGCCTGAAGCTTTCTTT.

This chain joins TRBV19 and TRBJ1-5, with D perhaps TRBD1 (5 bases). This CDR3 region has 16 residues. CDR1 LNHDA and CDR2 SQIVND come from the germline V gene (reference sequence). Trimming took off 5 bases at V and 0 bases at J, with 14 bases between the two ends. The CDR3 protein is CASSVSGGGSNQPQHF. The CDR3 DNA reads TGTGCCAGTAGTGTCTCCGGGGGGGGTAGCAATCAGCCCCAGCATTTT. Using reference TRBV19 and TRBJ1-5 for the parts outside the CDR3, the full variable domain is DGGITQSPKYLFRKEGQNVTLSCEQNLNHDAMYWYRQDPGQGLRLIYYSQIVNDFQKGDIAEGYSVSREKKESFPLTVTSAQKNPTAFYLCASSVSGGGSNQPQHFGDGTRLSIL.

The J gene is TRBJ2-4, the V gene TRBV28; 10 bases are shared with TRBD1. The germline gives CDR1 MDHEN, CDR2 SYDVKM. V lost 4 bases, J lost 0 bases, and 21 bases stayed unmatched. The CDR3 has 22 amino acids. The CDR3 DNA sequence: TGTGCCAGCAGTTCCCCCAGGCGGGACAGGGGCCATAAAGATCTAGCCAAAAACATTCAGTACTTC. Amino acids: CASSSPRRDRGHKDLAKNIQYF.

The rearrangement uses TRBV15 and TRBJ2-3; the match to TRBD2 covers 14 bases. Unmatched junction bases numbered 9, after V lost 3 bases and J lost 4 bases. The CDR3 totals 18 residues. CDR1 and CDR2 (germline): LNHNV, YYDKDF (reference sequence). This CDR3 reads CATSSLIWTSGRPDTQYF. The CDR3 nucleotides are TGTGCCACCAGCAGCCTTATTTGGACTAGCGGGAGGCCAGATACGCAGTATTTT.

The rearrangement links TRBV15 to TRBJ2-4, with TRBD2 matching over 7 bases. Germline V gene sequence: CDR1 LNHNV, CDR2 YYDKDF (reference sequence). CDR3 length: 14 amino acids. Trimming cost V 6 bases and J 7 bases; bases outside gene matches: 9. The CDR3 region has the DNA TGTGCCACCAGAGAAACACGGGAGGCGAACATTCAGTACTTC. Amino acids: CATRETREANIQYF.

The V gene is TRBV11-1, the J gene TRBJ2-3, with 14 bases identical to TRBD2. The trim removed 6 bases at V and 1 base at J, leaving 9 bases unmatched. Germline CDR1 and CDR2: SGHAT and FQDESV (reference sequence). The CDR3 has 18 residues. The CDR3, as DNA: TGTGCCAGCAGACCCGGGACTAGCGGGGGTTACCGCACAGATACGCAGTATTTT. Translation: CASRPGTSGGYRTDTQYF.

This clone was seen only once. The V and J genes are TRBV2 and TRBJ1-1; TRBD1 matches 12 bases. V trimming: 5 bases; J trimming: 5 bases; junction bases outside the gene matches: 3. The germline gives CDR1 SNHLY, CDR2 FYNNEI. The CDR3 is made up of 14 amino acids. The CDR3 reads CASSRDRGQTEAFF. CDR3 in DNA: TGTGCCAGCAGTAGGGACAGGGGGCAAACTGAAGCTTTCTTT.

The V and J genes are TRBV27 and TRBJ1-4; 7 bases fit TRBD1. This CDR3 has 14 amino acids. With V trimmed by 6 bases and J by 6 bases, 7 bases remained unmatched. The V gene's germline CDR1 is MNHEY and CDR2 SMNVEV (reference sequence). CDR3 sequence (DNA): TGTGCCAGCAGCCCCCGGGACAGTGATGAAAAACTGTTTTTT. It specifies CASSPRDSDEKLFF.

The V and J genes are TRBV29-1 and TRBJ1-1, with D unresolved. This CDR3 is built from 10 residues. Trimming stripped 6 bases from V and 3 bases from J, with 5 bases between. Germline V gives CDR1 SQVTM, CDR2 ANQGSEA. The CDR3 spells CSVRDTEAFF. DNA for the CDR3: TGCAGCGTCCGGGACACTGAAGCTTTCTTT. Together with reference TRBV29-1 and TRBJ1-1, the CDR3 gives the full variable domain: SAVISQKPSRDICQRGTSLTIQCQVDSQVTMMFWYRQQPGQSLTLIATANQGSEATYESGFVIDKFPISRPNLTFSTLTVSNMSPEDSSIYLCSVRDTEAFFGQGTRLTVV.

The rearrangement joins TRBV7-2 to TRBJ1-2; 9 positions agree with TRBD1. J was trimmed by 6 bases and V by 0 bases; bases with no gene match: 8. This CDR3 has 16 amino acids. Per germline, CDR1 SGHTA and CDR2 FQGNSA. For the CDR3, the DNA is TGTGCCAGCAGCTTAGCTCGGGGACAGGGAGGTCATGGCTACACCTTC. Its protein product is CASSLARGQGGHGYTF.

The chain links TRBV19 to TRBJ2-7; 7 bases line up with TRBD1. From germline, CDR1 is LNHDA and CDR2 SQIVND (reference sequence). The J segment lost 6 bases and the V segment lost 4 bases, leaving 6 bases of the junction unmatched. The CDR3 spans 13 residues. In nucleotides, the CDR3 is TGTGCCAGTAGTACGGGACAGTCATCCGAGCAGTACTTC. Its translation is CASSTGQSSEQYF.

The V and J genes are TRBV5-1 and TRBJ2-1, with 10 bases identical to TRBD1. V gave up 4 bases and J gave up 11 bases; unmatched junction bases: 12. Germline CDR1 and CDR2: SGHRS and YFSETQ. The CDR3 runs 15 residues. CDR3 protein: CASSVDGGTGDQQFF. The CDR3 nucleotides read TGCGCCAGCAGCGTGGACGGAGGGACAGGGGATCAGCAGTTCTTC.

The gene calls are TRBV4-2 and TRBJ2-3; D is perhaps TRBD2 (7 bases). Germline CDR1 LGHNA, CDR2 YNFKEQ. Trimming took 0 bases from V and 5 from J, leaving 12 bases between them. The CDR3 contains 15 residues. DNA for the CDR3: TGTGCCAGCAGCCAAGAAGGGGGGGCGGTAGATACGCAGTATTTT. It translates to CASSQEGGAVDTQYF.

V is TRBV2 and J is TRBJ1-1; D is undetermined. The CDR3 runs to 15 residues. Per germline, CDR1 SNHLY and CDR2 FYNNEI. The ends were cut back, 6 bases at V and 0 bases at J, with 14 bases in the middle. The CDR3, as DNA: TGTGCCAGCAGAATAACTGGAGGAATGAACACTGAAGCTTTCTTT. Translation gives CASRITGGMNTEAFF.